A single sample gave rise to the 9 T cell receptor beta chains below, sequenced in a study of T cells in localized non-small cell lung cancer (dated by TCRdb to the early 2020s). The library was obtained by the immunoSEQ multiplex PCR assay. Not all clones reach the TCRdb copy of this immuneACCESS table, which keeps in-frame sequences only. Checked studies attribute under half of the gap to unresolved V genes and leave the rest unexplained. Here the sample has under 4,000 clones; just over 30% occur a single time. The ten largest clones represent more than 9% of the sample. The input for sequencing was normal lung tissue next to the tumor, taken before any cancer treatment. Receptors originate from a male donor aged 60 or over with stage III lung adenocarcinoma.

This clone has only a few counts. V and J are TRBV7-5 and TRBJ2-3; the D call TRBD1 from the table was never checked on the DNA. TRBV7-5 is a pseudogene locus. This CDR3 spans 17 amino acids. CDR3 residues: CASSLRLGLGLTDTQYF. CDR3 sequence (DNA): TGTGCCAGCAGCTTAAGGTTGGGCCTTGGGCTTACAGATACGCAGTATTTT.

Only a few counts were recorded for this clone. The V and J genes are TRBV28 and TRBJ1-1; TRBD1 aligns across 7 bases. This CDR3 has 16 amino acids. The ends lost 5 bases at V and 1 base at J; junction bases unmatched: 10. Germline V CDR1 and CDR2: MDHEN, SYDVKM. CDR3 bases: TGTGCCAGCAGTCTCACAGGGGTCACTTCGAACACTGAAGCTTTCTTT. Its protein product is CASSLTGVTSNTEAFF. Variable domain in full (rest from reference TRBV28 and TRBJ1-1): DVKVTQSSRYLVKRTGEKVFLECVQDMDHENMFWYRQDPGLGLRLIYFSYDVKMKEKGDIPEGYSVSREKKERFSLILESASTNQTSMYLCASSLTGVTSNTEAFFGQGTRLTVV.

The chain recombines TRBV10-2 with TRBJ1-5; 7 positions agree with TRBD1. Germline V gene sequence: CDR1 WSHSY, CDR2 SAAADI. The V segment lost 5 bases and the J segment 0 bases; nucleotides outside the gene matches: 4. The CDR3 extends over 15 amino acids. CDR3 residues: CASSLTGDSNQPQHF. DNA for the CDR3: TGCGCCAGCAGTCTTACAGGGGATAGCAATCAGCCCCAGCATTTT.

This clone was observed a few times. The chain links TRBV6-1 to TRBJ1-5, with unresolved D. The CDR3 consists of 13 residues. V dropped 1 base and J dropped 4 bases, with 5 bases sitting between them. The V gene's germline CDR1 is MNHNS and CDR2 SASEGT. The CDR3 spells CASSEERNQPQHF. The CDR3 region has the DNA TGTGCCAGCAGTGAAGAAAGGAATCAGCCCCAGCATTTT.

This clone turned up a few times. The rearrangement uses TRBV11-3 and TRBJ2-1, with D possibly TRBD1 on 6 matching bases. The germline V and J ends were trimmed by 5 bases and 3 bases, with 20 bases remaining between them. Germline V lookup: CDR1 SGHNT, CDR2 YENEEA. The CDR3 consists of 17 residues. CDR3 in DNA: TGTGCCAGCAGCCAAGGTACAGGGAGTTTAGGCTACAATGAGCAGTTCTTC. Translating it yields CASSQGTGSLGYNEQFF.

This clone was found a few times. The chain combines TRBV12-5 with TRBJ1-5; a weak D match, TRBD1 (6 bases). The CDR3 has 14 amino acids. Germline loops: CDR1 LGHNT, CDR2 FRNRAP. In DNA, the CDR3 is TGTGCCAGCAACAGGGTCTATAGCAATCAGCCCCAGCATTTT. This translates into CASNRVYSNQPQHF.

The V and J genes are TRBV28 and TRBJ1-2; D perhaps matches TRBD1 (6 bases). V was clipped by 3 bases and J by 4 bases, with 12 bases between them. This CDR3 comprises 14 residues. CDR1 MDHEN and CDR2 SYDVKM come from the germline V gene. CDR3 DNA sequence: TGTGCCAGCAGTTTGGTGGGGGGCAGCTATGGCTACACCTTC. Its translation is CASSLVGGSYGYTF.

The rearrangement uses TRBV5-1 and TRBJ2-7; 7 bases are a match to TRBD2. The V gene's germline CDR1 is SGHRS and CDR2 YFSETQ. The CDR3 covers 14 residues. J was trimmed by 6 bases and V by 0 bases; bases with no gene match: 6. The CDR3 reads CASSLALAASEQYF. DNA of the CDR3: TGCGCCAGCAGCTTGGCTCTAGCGGCCTCCGAGCAGTACTTC.

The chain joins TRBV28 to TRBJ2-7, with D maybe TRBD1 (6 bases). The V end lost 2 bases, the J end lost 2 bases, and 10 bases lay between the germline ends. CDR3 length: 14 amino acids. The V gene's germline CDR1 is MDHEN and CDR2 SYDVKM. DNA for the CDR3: TGTGCCAGCAGTTTAAGTAGGGACACCTACGAGCAGTACTTC. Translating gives CASSLSRDTYEQYF.